This TCR beta chain was captured by sequencing in a study of blood T cell repertoires in COVID-19. In the study overall: The study drew acute and convalescent COVID-19 samples from the United States, Italy and Spain. The cDNA or gDNA used as material had been derived from T cells, B-cell-depleted T cells, or PBMCs.

Authors' analysis steps: Reference gene primer amplification yielded estimated nucleated cell counts. The method was immunoSEQ multiplex PCR; TCRdb's version includes in-frame clones alone and lacks a portion of them. The DNA gave D and trimming, while V, J and clone size come from that table. The sample holds under 200,000 clones, 88% seen once. There are 15 residues in the CDR3. Trimming removed 1 base at V and 4 bases at J, with 14 bases between. Germline V gene sequence: CDR1 SGHAT, CDR2 FQNNGV. This clone was seen only once. Sequenced input: peripheral blood. The clonotype comes from a man aged 35 to 55 with active or convalescent COVID-19. This chain joins TRBV11-2 and TRBJ2-7; no definite D call. The CDR3 DNA sequence: TGTGCCAGCAGCTTAGGCTGGCCAGGTGGGTACGAGCAGTACTTC. It codes for CASSLGWPGGYEQYF.